One T cell receptor beta chain is described in this entry. V lost 1 base and J 9 bases, leaving 13 bases between the germline ends. The germline V gene encodes CDR1 SGHTA and CDR2 FQGNSA. CDR3 length: 14 amino acids. This sample was included in a study of blood T cell repertoires in COVID-19. The table came from immunoSEQ multiplex PCR; TCRdb's copy has only in-frame clones and leaves some out. The sample lists around 86,000 clones, 85% seen once, with over 35% in the top ten. The sequence derives from a man older than 75 with acute or convalescent COVID-19. The chain uses TRBV7-2 and TRBJ2-1; no firm D call. Sample: peripheral blood. CDR3 loop: CASSLVVVSGEQFF. The DNA of the CDR3 is TGTGCCAGCAGCTTAGTCGTGGTTAGTGGTGAGCAGTTCTTC.